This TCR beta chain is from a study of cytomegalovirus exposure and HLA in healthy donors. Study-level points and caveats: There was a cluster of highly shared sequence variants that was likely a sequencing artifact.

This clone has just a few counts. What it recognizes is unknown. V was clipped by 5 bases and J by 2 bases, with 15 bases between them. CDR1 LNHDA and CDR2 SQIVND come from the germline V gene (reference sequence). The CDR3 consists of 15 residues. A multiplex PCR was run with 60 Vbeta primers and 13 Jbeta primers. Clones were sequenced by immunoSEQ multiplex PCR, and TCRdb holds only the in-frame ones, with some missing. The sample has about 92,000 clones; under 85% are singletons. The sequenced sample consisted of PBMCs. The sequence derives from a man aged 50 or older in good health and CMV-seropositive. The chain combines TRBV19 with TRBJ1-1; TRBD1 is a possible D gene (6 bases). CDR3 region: CASSENRALNTEAFF. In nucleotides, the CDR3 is TGTGCCAGTAGTGAGAACAGGGCCCTTAACACTGAAGCTTTCTTT.